Described below is a single T cell receptor (beta chain) sequence and its context. What it binds is not known. This sample is part of a study of T cell responses to AZD1222 COVID-19 vaccine. Assay used: immunoSEQ multiplex PCR; TCRdb lists only in-frame clones, some missing. The sample records about 120,000 clones, approximately 85% being singletons. The CDR3 has 15 residues. The germline V and J ends were trimmed by 6 bases and 4 bases, with 18 bases remaining between them. Germline V gives CDR1 MNHEY, CDR2 SMNVEV (reference sequence). General observations from the study: Vaccination with two AZD1222 doses was followed by a rise in Spike-specific TCR breadth and depth.

The TCR comes from an adult in good health. The sample was peripheral blood, taken on day 0 of AZD1222 vaccination. J is TRBJ1-1 and V is TRBV27; maybe TRBD1 (6 bases). The CDR3: CASSPLSTGFTEAFF. For the CDR3, the DNA is TGTGCCAGCAGCCCTTTATCAACAGGGTTCACTGAAGCTTTCTTT.